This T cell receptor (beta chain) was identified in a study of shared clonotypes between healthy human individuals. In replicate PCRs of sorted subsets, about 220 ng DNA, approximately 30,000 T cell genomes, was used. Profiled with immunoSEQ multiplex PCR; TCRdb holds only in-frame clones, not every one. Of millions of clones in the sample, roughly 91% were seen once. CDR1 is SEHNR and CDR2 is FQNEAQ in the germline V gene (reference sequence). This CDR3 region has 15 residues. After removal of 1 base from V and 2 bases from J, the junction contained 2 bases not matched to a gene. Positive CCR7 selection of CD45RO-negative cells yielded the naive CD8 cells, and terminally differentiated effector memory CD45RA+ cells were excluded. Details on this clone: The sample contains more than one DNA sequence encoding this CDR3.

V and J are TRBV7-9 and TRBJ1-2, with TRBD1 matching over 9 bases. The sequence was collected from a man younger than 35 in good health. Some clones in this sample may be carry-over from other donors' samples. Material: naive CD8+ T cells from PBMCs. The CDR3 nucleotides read TGTGCCAGCAGCTTAGTGGGGACAGGGAACTATGGCTACACCTTC. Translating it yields CASSLVGTGNYGYTF.